A selection of T cell receptor beta chains follows, all from one sample in a study of T cells in Graves' hyperthyroidism and ophthalmopathy. TCRdb passed the multiplex PCR reads through MiXCR, listing each CDR3 protein once. The table shows some 460,000 distinct CDR3 sequences, with around 16% occurring only once. The specimen sequenced was blood. The receptors shown here come from a woman between 18 and 29 years old with Graves' hyperthyroidism. Each CDR3 is given with its conserved first and last residue. Each record gives: clone size, V gene, CDR3 protein. The size entry is marked missing in some rows and otherwise reads once, few, many or a size class.

abundance: many; v_gene: TRBV6-1; CDR3aa: CASRQESNQPQHF
abundance: -; v_gene: TRBV11-2; CDR3aa: CASSLDIIPRRDEKLFF
abundance: many; v_gene: TRBV2; CDR3aa: CASEERGAGEQYF
abundance: -; v_gene: TRBV6-4; CDR3aa: CASSTLPQGRSGNTIYF
abundance: many; v_gene: TRBV12-3/TRBV12-4; CDR3aa: CASRGRETQYF
abundance: many; v_gene: TRBV20-1; CDR3aa: CSAREPRGFPSEQFF
abundance: many; v_gene: TRBV18; CDR3aa: CASSPNQDRMFGGYTF
abundance: many; v_gene: TRBV2; CDR3aa: CASSHGSSVDEQFF
abundance: -; v_gene: TRBV10-2; CDR3aa: CASRSGGAADTQYF
abundance: many; v_gene: TRBV5-5; CDR3aa: CASSLKAGVPSYEQYF
abundance: many; v_gene: TRBV28; CDR3aa: CASSTLTSGGEQFF
abundance: many; v_gene: TRBV11-2; CDR3aa: CASSFGPTDTQYF
abundance: many; v_gene: TRBV12-5; CDR3aa: CASASGTGREQYF
abundance: -; v_gene: TRBV15; CDR3aa: CATSPRGRGRNEQFF
abundance: few; v_gene: TRBV6-1; CDR3aa: CASSELDTQYF
abundance: many; v_gene: TRBV12-3/TRBV12-4; CDR3aa: CASTDSGDPNTGELFF
abundance: -; v_gene: TRBV13; CDR3aa: CASSLIMEGDRYGYTF
abundance: -; v_gene: TRBV6-5; CDR3aa: CASSYLRSNQPQHF
abundance: -; v_gene: TRBV12-3/TRBV12-4; CDR3aa: CASSLAGGISTDTQYF
abundance: -; v_gene: TRBV11-2; CDR3aa: CASSPWTGGIEKLFF
abundance: few; v_gene: TRBV5-8; CDR3aa: CAGALRPYTGELFF
abundance: many; v_gene: TRBV7-9; CDR3aa: CASSTEASSYEQYF
abundance: -; v_gene: TRBV2; CDR3aa: CASSGQGYTGELFF
abundance: few; v_gene: TRBV7-2; CDR3aa: CACSSTGRGRKETQYF
abundance: few; v_gene: TRBV4-1; CDR3aa: CASSQEQGVARANVLTF
abundance: many; v_gene: TRBV5-1; CDR3aa: CASSQGTRDGSPLHF
abundance: many; v_gene: TRBV3-1; CDR3aa: CASSQEWERGGVNEQFF
abundance: many; v_gene: TRBV2; CDR3aa: CASSGQGRSNQPQHF
abundance: many; v_gene: TRBV12-3/TRBV12-4; CDR3aa: CASSQSGSYPYEQYF
abundance: -; v_gene: TRBV5-1; CDR3aa: CASQGQGLTSTQYF
abundance: few; v_gene: TRBV11-2; CDR3aa: CASSPDRGLMLETQYF
abundance: many; v_gene: TRBV10-3; CDR3aa: CATQGPPWDEQFF
abundance: -; v_gene: TRBV20-1; CDR3aa: CSAPSRDFYEQYF
abundance: many; v_gene: TRBV20-1; CDR3aa: CSARDPGGSFTDTQYF
abundance: few; v_gene: TRBV3-1; CDR3aa: CASSQVGNSGYTF
abundance: many; v_gene: TRBV20-1; CDR3aa: CSASITGNGWPEQYF
abundance: -; v_gene: TRBV2; CDR3aa: CASSEETGQGVVF
abundance: many; v_gene: TRBV28; CDR3aa: CASSFISGGQETQYF
abundance: many; v_gene: TRBV11-3; CDR3aa: CASSFGTGVGGNTIYF
abundance: -; v_gene: TRBV19; CDR3aa: CASSIVLRGTGGIQYF
abundance: many; v_gene: TRBV28; CDR3aa: CASSSGSLGNTIYF
abundance: few; v_gene: TRBV2; CDR3aa: CASSYQTVVVF
abundance: many; v_gene: TRBV5-1; CDR3aa: CASRNGPGGAVNEQFF
abundance: many; v_gene: TRBV3-1; CDR3aa: CASSPQTGPNTGELFF
abundance: few; v_gene: TRBV5-5; CDR3aa: CASSRTAGTSSSYEQYF
abundance: many; v_gene: TRBV30; CDR3aa: CAWSGEGKQPQHF
abundance: many; v_gene: TRBV5-1; CDR3aa: CASSPPGISSDTQYF
abundance: -; v_gene: TRBV5-4; CDR3aa: CASSFRLAGVDTQYF
abundance: many; v_gene: TRBV2; CDR3aa: CASSDRRVQETQYF
abundance: many; v_gene: TRBV7-9; CDR3aa: CASSLQGAGANVLTF
abundance: -; v_gene: TRBV7-2; CDR3aa: CASSGGGAYQPQHF
abundance: many; v_gene: TRBV6-1; CDR3aa: CASSRDRETQYF
abundance: many; v_gene: TRBV28; CDR3aa: CASRPRGDNEQFF